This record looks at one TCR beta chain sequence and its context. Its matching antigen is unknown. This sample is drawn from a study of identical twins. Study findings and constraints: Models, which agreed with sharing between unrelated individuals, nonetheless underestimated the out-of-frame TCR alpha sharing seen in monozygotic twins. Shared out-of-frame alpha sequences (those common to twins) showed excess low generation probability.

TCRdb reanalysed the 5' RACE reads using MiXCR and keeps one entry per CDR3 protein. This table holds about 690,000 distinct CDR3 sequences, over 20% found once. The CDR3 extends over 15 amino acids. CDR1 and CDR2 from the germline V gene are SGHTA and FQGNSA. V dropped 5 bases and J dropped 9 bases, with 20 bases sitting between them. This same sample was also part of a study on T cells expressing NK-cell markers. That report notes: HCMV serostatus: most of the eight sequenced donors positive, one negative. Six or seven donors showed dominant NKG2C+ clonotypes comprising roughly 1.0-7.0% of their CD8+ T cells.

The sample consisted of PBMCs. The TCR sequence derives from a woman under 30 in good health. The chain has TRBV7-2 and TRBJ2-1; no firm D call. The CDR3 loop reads CASSPVGRNLSEQFF. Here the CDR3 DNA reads TGTGCCAGCAGCCCCGTCGGGCGGAACCTTAGTGAGCAGTTCTTC.